The rows below give T cell receptor beta chains drawn from one sample of a study of cytomegalovirus exposure and HLA in healthy donors. The table came from immunoSEQ multiplex PCR; TCRdb's copy has only in-frame clones and leaves some out. This sample has 150,000 to 200,000 clones, with about 80% found just once. Sequenced input: PBMCs. These receptors all come from a young man in good health and CMV-seropositive. CDR3s include the opening cysteine and the closing phenylalanine or tryptophan.

V: TRBV19
J: TRBJ2-7
CDR3: CASSIGPRNSGHYEQYF

V: TRBV11-1
J: TRBJ2-3
CDR3: CASELGEGTTDTQYF

V: TRBV2
J: TRBJ2-3
CDR3: CASSEQGLAPQYF

V: TRBV4-1
J: TRBJ2-7
CDR3: CASSQGDRISYEQYF

V: TRBV9
J: TRBJ2-5
CDR3: CASSATVDQETQYF

V: TRBV11-3
J: TRBJ2-3
CDR3: CASSFGGGPDTQYF

V: TRBV27
J: TRBJ1-2
CDR3: CASSLSLAGRDGYTF

V: TRBV5-1
J: TRBJ2-7
CDR3: CASSLGGGEQYF

V: TRBV29-1
J: TRBJ2-3
CDR3: CSFQQGAGTDTQYF

V: TRBV7-9
J: NA
CDR3: CASSATGSSYEQYF

V: TRBV10-3
J: TRBJ2-3
CDR3: CAISETRRGSTDTQYF

V: TRBV29-1
J: TRBJ2-7
CDR3: CSVEDRSLAYEQYF

V: TRBV25-1
J: TRBJ1-1
CDR3: CASSAGEAFF

V: TRBV4-2
J: NA
CDR3: CASSPGGSIGEQYF